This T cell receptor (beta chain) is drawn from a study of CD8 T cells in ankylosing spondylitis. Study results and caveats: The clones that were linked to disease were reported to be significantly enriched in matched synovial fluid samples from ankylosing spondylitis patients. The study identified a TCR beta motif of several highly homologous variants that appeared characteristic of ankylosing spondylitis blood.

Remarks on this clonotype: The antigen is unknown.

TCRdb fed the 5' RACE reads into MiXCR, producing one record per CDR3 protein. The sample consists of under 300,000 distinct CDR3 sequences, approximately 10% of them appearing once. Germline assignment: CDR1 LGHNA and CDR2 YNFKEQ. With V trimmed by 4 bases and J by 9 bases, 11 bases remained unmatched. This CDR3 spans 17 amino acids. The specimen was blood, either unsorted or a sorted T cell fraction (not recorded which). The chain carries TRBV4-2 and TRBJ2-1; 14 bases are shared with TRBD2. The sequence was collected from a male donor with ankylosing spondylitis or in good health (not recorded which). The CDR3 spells CASSLRLAGGSSIEQFF. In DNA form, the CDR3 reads TGTGCCAGCAGCCTTCGACTAGCGGGGGGGTCGAGTATTGAGCAGTTCTTC.